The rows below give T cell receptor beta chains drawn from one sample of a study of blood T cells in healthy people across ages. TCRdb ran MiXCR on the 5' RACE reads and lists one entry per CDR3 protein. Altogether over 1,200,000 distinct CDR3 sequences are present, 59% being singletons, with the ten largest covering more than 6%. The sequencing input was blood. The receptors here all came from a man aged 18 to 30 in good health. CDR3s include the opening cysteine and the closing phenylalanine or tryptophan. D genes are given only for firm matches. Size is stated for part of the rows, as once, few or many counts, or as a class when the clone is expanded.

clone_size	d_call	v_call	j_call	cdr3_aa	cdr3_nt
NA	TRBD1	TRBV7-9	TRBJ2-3	CASSLVSRDRGANTQYF	TGTGCCAGCAGCTTAGTGTCCCGGGACAGGGGAGCGAATACGCAGTATTTT
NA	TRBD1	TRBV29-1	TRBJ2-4	CSVVDRGELAKNIQYF	TGCAGCGTTGTCGACAGGGGCGAACTAGCCAAAAACATTCAGTACTTC
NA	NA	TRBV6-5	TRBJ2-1	CASSPATRLFNEQFF	TGTGCCAGCAGCCCAGCGACTAGATTGTTCAATGAGCAGTTCTTC
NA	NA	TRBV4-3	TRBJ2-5	CASSRGREWGETQYF	TGCGCCAGCAGCCGGGGACGGGAGTGGGGGGAGACCCAGTACTTC
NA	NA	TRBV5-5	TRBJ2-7	CASSRTSAHEQYF	TGTGCCAGCAGCCGGACGTCTGCCCACGAGCAGTACTTC
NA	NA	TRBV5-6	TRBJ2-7	CASSLGAKTGLQQYF	TGTGCCAGCAGCTTGGGGGCGAAGACGGGTCTACAGCAGTACTTC
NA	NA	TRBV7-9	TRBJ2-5	CASSMMTGQETQYF	TGTGCCAGCAGCATGATGACAGGACAAGAGACCCAGTACTTC
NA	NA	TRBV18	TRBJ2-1	CASSPSDWDNEQFF	TGTGCCAGCTCTCCTTCTGACTGGGACAATGAGCAGTTCTTC
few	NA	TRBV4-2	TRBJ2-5	CASSPLDGYQETQYF	TGTGCCAGCAGCCCTCTGGACGGGTACCAAGAGACCCAGTACTTC
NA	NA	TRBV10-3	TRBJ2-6	CATAPQSSGANVLTF	TGTGCCACCGCCCCACAAAGCTCTGGGGCCAACGTCCTGACTTTC
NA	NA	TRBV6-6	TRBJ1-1	CASRTDVGGSRKAFF	TGTGCCAGCAGAACCGACGTAGGTGGCAGTAGGAAAGCTTTCTTT
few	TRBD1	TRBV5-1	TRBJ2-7	CASSQQGTSYEQYF	TGCGCCAGCAGCCAACAGGGGACATCCTACGAGCAGTACTTC
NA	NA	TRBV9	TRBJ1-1	CASSPSGGVRTEAFF	TGTGCCAGCAGCCCCTCCGGCGGGGTTCGGACTGAAGCTTTCTTT
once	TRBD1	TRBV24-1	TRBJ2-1	CATSDSDRGRDEQFF	TGTGCCACCAGTGATTCAGACAGGGGTCGGGATGAGCAGTTCTTC
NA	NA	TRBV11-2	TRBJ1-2	CASSKVGGSIYGYTF	TGTGCCAGCAGCAAGGTCGGGGGATCAATTTATGGCTACACCTTC
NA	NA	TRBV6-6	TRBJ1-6	CASSWDTYNSPLHF	TGTGCCAGCAGTTGGGACACCTATAATTCACCCCTCCACTTT
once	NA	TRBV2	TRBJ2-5	CASSEARSQETQYF	TGTGCCAGCAGTGAAGCAAGAAGTCAGGAGACCCAGTACTTC
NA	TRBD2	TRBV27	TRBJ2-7	CAAGPNLYEQYF	TGTGCAGCGGGACCGAATCTCTACGAGCAGTACTTC
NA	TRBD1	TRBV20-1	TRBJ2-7	CSARDYQGDTYEQYF	TGCAGTGCTAGAGATTATCAGGGGGACACCTACGAGCAGTACTTC
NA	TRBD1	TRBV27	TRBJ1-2	CTSSLRGQGGTGFVYGYTF	TGTACCAGCAGTTTACGGGGACAGGGCGGGACAGGGTTCGTCTATGGCTACACCTTC
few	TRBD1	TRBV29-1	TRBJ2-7	CSVDPPGQGRNRSSYEQYF	TGCAGCGTTGACCCCCCGGGACAGGGACGAAATAGGAGCTCCTACGAGCAGTACTTC
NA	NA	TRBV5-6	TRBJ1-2	CASRHGDYGYTF	TGTGCCAGCAGGCACGGTGACTATGGCTACACCTTC
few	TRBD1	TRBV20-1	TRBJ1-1	CSARELGTAYTEAFF	TGCAGTGCTAGAGAACTCGGGACAGCGTACACTGAAGCTTTCTTT
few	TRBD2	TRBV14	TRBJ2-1	CASSVIAGPYNEQFF	TGTGCCAGCAGCGTTATAGCGGGACCCTACAATGAGCAGTTCTTC